Listed below are T cell receptor beta chains from one sample, sequenced in a study of T cell repertoires in cytomegalovirus infection. Each CDR3 protein gets one entry after TCRdb re-called the reads with MiXCR. Of around 900,000 distinct CDR3 sequences in the sample, around 32% were seen once. Their antigens remain unidentified. The sequencing used cultured CD8+ T cells from PBMCs, collected from culture after CMV antigen stimulation. The receptors stem from a human donor in good health (CMV status not recorded). Some clones in this sample may be carry-over from other donors' samples. CDR3s include the opening cysteine and the closing phenylalanine or tryptophan. The D gene is left open where the match is weak. Clone size is not always given. Where it is, it says once, few, many or a class for expanded clones.

d_gene | j_gene | v_gene | abundance | CDR3nt | CDR3aa
TRBD1 | TRBJ2-2 | TRBV7-9 | NA | TGTGCCAGCAGCTTTCCGGCGACAGGGGAGGCGGGCACCGGGGAGCTGTTTTTT | CASSFPATGEAGTGELFF
TRBD1 | TRBJ1-1 | TRBV6-5 | NA | TGTGCCAGCAGTTCGGGATATCCTGGGGACAGTTACCTTCTCGGGTCAGCTTTCTTT | CASSSGYPGDSYLLGSAFF
TRBD2 | TRBJ2-5 | TRBV12-3/TRBV12-4 | NA | TGTGCCAGCAGTCCCCACCGTCTCAGCGGGGGGGCCGGGGAGACCCAGTACTTC | CASSPHRLSGGAGETQYF
NA | TRBJ2-2 | TRBV12-3/TRBV12-4 | few | TGTGCCAGCAGTTTGTCAGGGGCCTTCCGCCGCGGCGGGGAGCTGTTTTTT | CASSLSGAFRRGGELFF
NA | TRBJ1-5 | TRBV12-3/TRBV12-4 | few | TGTCGCGGGAGGGTAGGCAATCAGCCCCAGCATTTT | CRGRVGNQPQHF
NA | TRBJ2-5 | TRBV10-3 | NA | TGTGCCATCAGTGGGCCTCAAGAGACCCAGTACTTC | CAISGPQETQYF
NA | TRBJ2-1 | TRBV14 | few | TGTGCCAGCAGGGAAAGAGGTAGCTCCTACAATGAGCAGTTCTTC | CASRERGSSYNEQFF
TRBD2 | TRBJ2-7 | TRBV4-1 | NA | TGCGCCAGCAGCCAAGTGACTAGCGGGGGGCCAACCTACGAGCAGTACTTC | CASSQVTSGGPTYEQYF
TRBD1 | TRBJ1-3 | TRBV7-2 | many | TGTGCCAGCAGCCTCCGGACAGGGATCCCCCCTCCTGGAAACACCATATATTTT | CASSLRTGIPPPGNTIYF
NA | TRBJ1-1 | TRBV7-6 | NA | TGTGCCAGCAGCACCAGGGGTCTCTATGAAGCTTTCTTT | CASSTRGLYEAFF
NA | TRBJ2-1 | TRBV7-9 | few | TGTGCCAGCAGCTTATTACAGGGGACTAACAATGAGCAGTTCTTC | CASSLLQGTNNEQFF
NA | TRBJ2-1 | TRBV9 | few | TGTGCCAGCAGCTTCGGGAAGGGGATTTGGCGGGCCGAGTCCTACAATGAGCAGTTCTTC | CASSFGKGIWRAESYNEQFF
NA | TRBJ2-1 | TRBV6-6 | NA | TGTGCCAGCAGTCTGGACAGAATTTCTACCTACAATGAGCAGTTCTTC | CASSLDRISTYNEQFF
NA | TRBJ2-3 | TRBV19 | NA | TGTGCCAGTAGTATAGCAGCCGGGCACACAGATACGCAGTATTTT | CASSIAAGHTDTQYF
NA | TRBJ1-5 | TRBV6-1 | few | TGTGCCAGCACTAGGGGGGATCAGCCCCAGCATTTT | CASTRGDQPQHF
NA | TRBJ1-6 | TRBV20-1 | NA | TGCAGTGCTAGAATCGCCTTCTCCTATAATTCACCCCTCCACTTT | CSARIAFSYNSPLHF
TRBD1 | TRBJ2-7 | TRBV5-8 | NA | TGTGCCAGCAGCGTCCGGGACAGGTTTCCCTACGAGCAGTACTTC | CASSVRDRFPYEQYF
NA | TRBJ2-1 | TRBV29-1 | NA | TGCAGCGTTGAAGAAGGCAGGGGAAATGAGCAGTTCTTC | CSVEEGRGNEQFF
NA | TRBJ1-5 | TRBV7-8 | NA | TGTGCCAGCAGCCCTGAAGGGAGGGGACATCAGCCCCAGCATTTT | CASSPEGRGHQPQHF
TRBD1 | TRBJ1-5 | TRBV6-8 | NA | TGTGCCAGCAGTTCCGGACAGGGGACCCATCAGCCCCAGCATTTT | CASSSGQGTHQPQHF
TRBD1 | TRBJ2-5 | TRBV4-1 | NA | TGCGCCAGCAGCCAAGTGGGACAGCTAGAGACCCAGTACTTC | CASSQVGQLETQYF
NA | TRBJ1-5 | TRBV12-3/TRBV12-4 | NA | TGTGCCAGCACCTGGGCAGTCCCCAATCAGCCCCAGCATTTT | CASTWAVPNQPQHF
NA | TRBJ1-2 | TRBV10-3 | NA | TGTGCCATCAGTAATAGTGAAGAAGCTAACTATGGCTACACCTTC | CAISNSEEANYGYTF
NA | TRBJ1-6 | TRBV7-6 | few | TGTGCCAGCAGCTTGCTCTCCGACACTAATTCACCCCTCCACTTT | CASSLLSDTNSPLHF
TRBD2 | TRBJ2-1 | TRBV5-4 | many | TGTGCCAGCAGCCCGGGTGGGAGCGGGGCCTACAATGAGCAGTTCTTC | CASSPGGSGAYNEQFF
TRBD2 | TRBJ2-3 | TRBV7-2 | many | TGTGCCAGCAGCTCGCTAGCGGGGGTCGCAGATACGCAGTATTTT | CASSSLAGVADTQYF
NA | TRBJ2-2 | TRBV6-2/TRBV6-3 | few | TGTGCCAGCAGCCTCTTTCTCAACACCGGGGAGCTGTTTTTT | CASSLFLNTGELFF
NA | TRBJ2-6 | TRBV12-3/TRBV12-4 | many | TGTGCCATCCTCTCCGGGGCCAACGTCCTGACTTTC | CAILSGANVLTF
TRBD2 | TRBJ2-3 | TRBV7-9 | few | TGTGCCAGCAGCTATAGCGGGGGATCTAGCACAGATACGCAGTATTTT | CASSYSGGSSTDTQYF
TRBD1 | TRBJ1-2 | TRBV5-1 | once | TGCGCCAGCACACAGGGGCAAGGTGGCTACACCTTC | CASTQGQGGYTF
TRBD1 | TRBJ2-3 | TRBV28 | few | TGTGCCAGCAGCTACATGTCCATACCAAACGGACAGGGGGCAGATACGCAGTATTTT | CASSYMSIPNGQGADTQYF
TRBD1 | TRBJ2-5 | TRBV7-6 | NA | TGTGCCAGCAGCTTTCCGGGACAGGGGACCGAGACCCAGTACTTC | CASSFPGQGTETQYF
NA | TRBJ1-3 | TRBV12-3/TRBV12-4 | few | TGTGCCAGCAGTTTTTTGACAGAAAATATGGCCTCTGGAAACACCATATATTTT | CASSFLTENMASGNTIYF
NA | TRBJ1-5 | TRBV3-1 | NA | TGTGCCAGCAGCCAAGAATTCGGGGGGAGGAATCAGCCCCAGCATTTT | CASSQEFGGRNQPQHF
NA | TRBJ2-1 | TRBV6-2/TRBV6-3 | NA | TGTGCCAGCCGCCGCGGGGGCCATGAGCAGTTCTTC | CASRRGGHEQFF
NA | TRBJ2-7 | TRBV3-1 | NA | TGTGCCAGCAGTACCTTACGACAGGCCTGGGAGCAGTACTTC | CASSTLRQAWEQYF
TRBD2 | TRBJ2-1 | TRBV5-1 | NA | TGCGCCAGCAGCTTGGGCTCTAGCGGGGTCTACAATGAGCAGTTCTTC | CASSLGSSGVYNEQFF
TRBD1 | TRBJ1-2 | TRBV29-1 | few | TGCAGCGCCCCTCTCCGGGACAGGGGAAAAGATGGCTACACCTTC | CSAPLRDRGKDGYTF
NA | TRBJ1-5 | TRBV6-1 | NA | TGTGCCAGCAGCCCAGGGGAGCGGGATCAGCCCCAGCATTTT | CASSPGERDQPQHF
NA | TRBJ1-2 | TRBV5-5 | NA | TGTGCCAGCAGTTCTCCCCGAAAAGACCCTAACTATGGCTACACCTTC | CASSSPRKDPNYGYTF
NA | TRBJ1-1 | TRBV5-4 | NA | TGTGCCAGCAGCTCACCCGATAGGGGGAACACTGAAGCTTTCTTT | CASSSPDRGNTEAFF
NA | TRBJ1-1 | TRBV20-1 | NA | TGCAGTGCTAAGGATCTCGGAGGGGACACTGAAGCTTTCTTT | CSAKDLGGDTEAFF
NA | TRBJ2-7 | TRBV7-2 | many | TGTGCCAGCAGCTTAGATGCCAGGGCGGCCTACGAGCAGTACTTC | CASSLDARAAYEQYF
NA | TRBJ1-5 | TRBV7-2 | few | TGTGCCAGCAGCCGGTTCTCTACAGGTCAGCCCCAGCATTTT | CASSRFSTGQPQHF
TRBD1 | TRBJ1-2 | TRBV27 | NA | TGTGCCAGCAGTTTCGGGGAGACAGGGTATGGCTACACCTTC | CASSFGETGYGYTF
TRBD2 | TRBJ2-1 | TRBV6-2/TRBV6-3 | NA | TGTGTCAGCACCCAATCAGCGGGGGTTCATGAGCAGTTCTTC | CVSTQSAGVHEQFF
NA | TRBJ1-6 | TRBV6-4 | once | TGTGCCAGCAGTGATTTGGGGTATAATTCACCCCTCCACTTT | CASSDLGYNSPLHF
TRBD1 | TRBJ1-3 | TRBV27 | few | TGTGCCAGCAGTCTATCTTTAGGGGGCGCGGACAAGGCCATATATTTT | CASSLSLGGADKAIYF
NA | TRBJ1-2 | TRBV2 | NA | TGTGCCAGCAGTGAAGAGGCCAGGGGCGCCTCCTATGGCTACACCTTC | CASSEEARGASYGYTF
NA | TRBJ1-1 | TRBV4-1 | NA | TGCGCCAGCAGTCAAGGCGGAGGGGTGAACACTGAAGCTTTCTTT | CASSQGGGVNTEAFF
NA | TRBJ2-1 | TRBV15 | NA | TGTGCCACCAGCAAGGGGCCCGGCTCCTACAATGAGCAGTTCTTC | CATSKGPGSYNEQFF